The sequence of this T cell receptor (beta chain) was determined in a study of OX40 agonist ivuxolimab in advanced cancers. Study-level background: An anti-OX40 (CD134) antibody with agonistic activity, ivuxolimab, was administered to patients. Administration of intravenous ivuxolimab to patients occurred every 2 weeks at 0.01 to 10 mg/kg. Study conclusions and caveats: Some nonresponders likewise displayed low normalized T-cell clonal expansion.

With regard to this clone: What it binds is not known.

Only in-frame clones appear in the TCRdb table, and some are missing; sequencing was by immunoSEQ multiplex PCR. The sample comprises some 80,000 clones, 65% to 90% of which are singletons, and about 0.66% rests with the top ten. CDR3 length: 16 amino acids. V shed 0 bases and J shed 6 bases, with 13 bases lying between them. CDR1 is SGHNT, CDR2 YYREEE, per germline (reference sequence). Patients were ineligible given autoimmune disease history or systemic immunosuppression. The TCR originated in an adult with an advanced solid tumor such as melanoma, head and neck, liver or kidney cancer. The sample in question was CD4+ or CD8+ T cells sorted from blood, obtained in a trial of the OX40 agonist ivuxolimab. The V gene is TRBV5-4, the J gene TRBJ1-6; tentatively, D is TRBD1 (6 bases). The CDR3 DNA reads as TGTGCCAGCAGCTTGGAGGGGGAACGGGGTAATTCACCCCTCCACTTT. Translating gives CASSLEGERGNSPLHF.